Below, 15 T cell receptor beta chains from the same sample are listed, as sequenced in a study of T-cell memory formation after mild COVID-19. MiXCR, run by TCRdb on the 5' RACE reads, gives a single entry per CDR3 protein. The profile shows around 400,000 distinct CDR3 sequences, more than 20% of them singletons. Specimen: PBMCs or a T cell subset sorted from them (not recorded which). The origin of the receptors is an adult woman who had mild COVID-19 (a few samples of this study predate the infection). Cell type and time point are not known.

This clonotype was counted a few times. The chain uses TRBV24-1 and TRBJ2-7; 7 nucleotides line up with TRBD2. Germline V gene data show CDR1 as KGHDR and CDR2 as SFDVKD. V was clipped by 4 bases and J by 0 bases; unmatched bases: 17. This CDR3 is 19 amino acids long. CDR3 in amino acids: CATSESSSGIAGISYEQYF. The CDR3 DNA sequence: TGTGCCACCAGTGAATCCTCTAGTGGGATAGCGGGTATCTCCTACGAGCAGTACTTC.

This chain uses TRBV12-3 or TRBV12-4 with TRBJ2-3, with TRBD2 matching over 9 bases. Trimming cost V 7 bases and J 3 bases; bases outside gene matches: 20. This CDR3 has 19 residues. The CDR3 region has the DNA TGTGCCAGCAATTCGATGACCTCGACTAGCGGCAGACGGACAGATACGCAGTATTTT. It encodes CASNSMTSTSGRRTDTQYF.

This clonotype was counted between two and nine times. This chain links TRBV7-2 with TRBJ1-3; D ambiguous. V dropped 2 bases and J dropped 3 bases, with 14 bases sitting between them. Germline CDR1 and CDR2: SGHTA and FQGNSA. The CDR3 totals 16 residues. The CDR3: CASSLLGSGGGNTIYF. The CDR3 DNA follows: TGTGCCAGCAGCTTATTGGGGTCTGGTGGTGGAAACACCATATATTTT.

The J gene is TRBJ2-2, the V gene TRBV24-1, with D unclear. The CDR3 is 18 amino acids. Trimming left V 3 bases short and J 4 bases short, with 20 bases between. Germline CDR1 reads KGHDR; CDR2 reads SFDVKD. CDR3: CATSDPARGSASTGELFF. CDR3 in DNA: TGTGCCACCAGTGATCCGGCTAGAGGCTCCGCTAGCACCGGGGAGCTGTTTTTT.

The rearrangement uses TRBV15 and TRBJ1-5; perhaps TRBD1 as D (6 bases). Germline V gene lookup returns CDR1 LNHNV and CDR2 YYDKDF (reference sequence). Trimming removed 4 bases at V and 7 bases at J, with 17 bases between. CDR3 length: 15 amino acids. The CDR3 region is CATSKEQGLGQPQHF. The CDR3 nucleotides are TGTGCCACCAGCAAGGAACAGGGTCTCGGGCAGCCCCAGCATTTT.

This clonotype came up a few times. The chain combines TRBV4-1 with TRBJ2-7, with 8 positions matching TRBD1. Germline V lookup: CDR1 MGHRA, CDR2 YSYEKL. The V segment lost 3 bases and the J segment 6 bases; nucleotides outside the gene matches: 7. There are 14 residues in the CDR3. The DNA of the CDR3 is TGCGCCAGCAGCCATCCCGGACAGGGTGTCGAGCAGTACTTC. Amino acids: CASSHPGQGVEQYF.

This clonotype was detected only a few times. This rearrangement joins TRBV20-1 to TRBJ1-4, with 9 nucleotides matching TRBD1. The CDR3 sequence is 17 residues long. Germline-derived CDR1 and CDR2 are DFQATT and SNEGSKA (reference sequence). The J segment lost 0 bases and the V segment lost 2 bases, leaving 7 bases of the junction unmatched. The CDR3 here is CSARPPGQGSTNEKLFF. CDR3 DNA sequence: TGCAGTGCTAGACCCCCGGGACAGGGCTCAACTAATGAAAAACTGTTTTTT.

The genes are TRBV6-5 and TRBJ1-2; D not certain. Trimming cost V 7 bases and J 4 bases, with 16 bases left between them. The germline gives CDR1 MNHEY, CDR2 SVGAGI. CDR3 length: 14 residues. CDR3 DNA: TGTGCCAGCAAGAAGGATGGGAGGGCCTATGGCTACACCTTC. Protein sequence: CASKKDGRAYGYTF.

The V and J genes are TRBV12-3 or TRBV12-4 and TRBJ1-1; 7 bases match TRBD1. V lost 6 bases to trimming and J lost 6 bases; unmatched junction nucleotides: 13. The CDR3 has 15 residues. The CDR3 DNA is TGTGCCAGCAGACCCCAGACAGGGTGGGGCCCTGAAGCTTTCTTT. Its protein product is CASRPQTGWGPEAFF.

This clonotype was seen a few times. The chain combines TRBV7-9 with TRBJ2-3; D is unresolved. The CDR3 length is 14 residues. In germline, CDR1 is SEHNR, CDR2 FQNEAQ (reference sequence). Trimming pared 2 bases from V and 0 bases from J, leaving 6 bases between. CDR3 region: CASSLQSSTDTQYF. DNA of the CDR3: TGTGCCAGCAGCTTACAGTCTAGCACAGATACGCAGTATTTT.

This clonotype was seen more than once but under ten times. The V gene is TRBV29-1, the J gene TRBJ2-1, with D uncertain. Germline loops: CDR1 SQVTM, CDR2 ANQGSEA. This CDR3 contains 10 residues. The germline V and J ends were trimmed by 4 bases and 8 bases, with 6 bases remaining between them. The CDR3: CSVAVYEQFF. The CDR3 bases are TGCAGCGTTGCGGTTTATGAGCAGTTCTTC.

The chain is built from TRBV20-1 and TRBJ2-3; 12 bases line up with TRBD2. V shed 6 bases and J 5 bases; nucleotides not matched to a gene: 12. This CDR3 region has 16 residues. Germline V gene sequence: CDR1 DFQATT, CDR2 SNEGSKA (reference sequence). CDR3 sequence: CSARLAGDFGIDTQYF. In DNA, the CDR3 is TGCAGTGCGAGACTAGCGGGAGATTTTGGGATAGATACGCAGTATTTT.

The CDR3 protein is CASSLRSSGTDTQYF. The CDR3 bases are TGCGCCAGCAGCTTGAGGTCTAGCGGCACAGATACGCAGTATTTT. This chain uses TRBV5-1 with TRBJ2-3, with D tentatively TRBD2 (6 bases). Trimming shortened V by 1 base and J by 1 base, and 10 bases separated the two germline ends. This CDR3 spans 15 amino acids. Germline V gene data show CDR1 as SGHRS and CDR2 as YFSETQ.

The CDR3 sequence is CASSYSGKSYEQYF. CDR3 nucleotide sequence: TGTGCCAGCAGCTATAGCGGGAAGAGCTACGAGCAGTACTTC. The chain has TRBV3-1 and TRBJ2-7, with TRBD2 identical over 8 bases. The CDR3 loop spans 14 amino acids. V gave up 5 bases and J gave up 3 bases; unmatched junction bases: 6. Germline-derived CDR1 and CDR2 are LGHDT and YNNKEL (reference sequence).

The V and J genes are TRBV3-1 and TRBJ2-3; D unresolved. Looked up from germline, CDR1 is LGHDT and CDR2 is YNNKEL (reference sequence). V lost 3 bases and J lost 7, with 5 bases in between. The CDR3 loop spans 11 amino acids. CDR3: CASSQQYTQYF. CDR3 nucleotide sequence: TGTGCCAGCAGCCAGCAATATACGCAGTATTTT.